This TCR beta chain was identified during a study of CD8 T cells in ankylosing spondylitis. One entry per CDR3 protein results from TCRdb running MiXCR on the 5' RACE reads. The repertoire holds 85,000 to 100,000 distinct CDR3 sequences, with roughly 8.3% as singletons. The germline V gene has CDR1 SGHDT and CDR2 YYEEEE. The V and J ends lost 2 bases and 7 bases respectively, with 16 bases between them. This CDR3 has 14 amino acids. In this sample, this clonotype turned up many times. The sequenced material came from blood, either unsorted or a sorted T cell fraction (not recorded which). This TCR was recovered from a male donor with ankylosing spondylitis or in good health (not recorded which). The genes are TRBV5-6 and TRBJ2-7, with D perhaps matching TRBD1 or TRBD2 (5 bases each). CDR3 nucleotide sequence: TGTGCCAGCAGCTTACCATTTGCGAGGGGAGAGCAGTACTTC. Protein: CASSLPFARGEQYF.